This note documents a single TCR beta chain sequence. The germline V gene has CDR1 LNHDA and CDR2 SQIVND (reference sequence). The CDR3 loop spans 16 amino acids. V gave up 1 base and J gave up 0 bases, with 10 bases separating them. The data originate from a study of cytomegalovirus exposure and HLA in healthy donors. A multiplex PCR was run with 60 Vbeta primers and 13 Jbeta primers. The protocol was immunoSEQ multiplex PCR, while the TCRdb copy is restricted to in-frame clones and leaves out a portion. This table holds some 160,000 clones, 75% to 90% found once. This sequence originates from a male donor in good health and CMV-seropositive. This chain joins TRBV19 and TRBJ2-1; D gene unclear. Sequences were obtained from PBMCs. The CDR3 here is CASSIGPGYSYNEQFF. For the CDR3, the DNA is TGTGCCAGTAGTATAGGTCCAGGCTACTCCTACAATGAGCAGTTCTTC.